The clone carrying this T cell receptor beta chain was found many times. Its specificity is unknown. The data stem from a study of T cell repertoires in cytomegalovirus infection. General study results and limits: Dominating the ex vivo response were HLA-C-restricted CMV-specific TCR beta clonotypes. Identification of carriers of CMV plus the relevant HLA was achieved through cumulative public TCR beta family frequency.

CDR1 and CDR2 (germline): SGHTA, FQGNSA. The CDR3 contains 12 residues. Trimming took off 8 bases at V and 7 bases at J, with 12 bases between the two ends. One entry per CDR3 protein results from TCRdb running MiXCR on the reads. Found here are 700,000 to 900,000 distinct CDR3 sequences, about 28% of them singletons; the top ten hold about an eighth. The TCR was taken from a human donor in good health (CMV status not recorded). Some clones in this sample may be carry-over from other donors' samples. The rearrangement links TRBV7-2 to TRBJ2-1; D gene ambiguous. The sample was cultured CD8+ T cells from PBMCs, taken from culture after CMV antigen stimulation. The DNA for the CDR3 is TGTGCCAGCCCACAGCCTGGGAATGAGCAGTTCTTC. Translating it yields CASPQPGNEQFF.